These 14 T cell receptor beta chains share one sample of origin, sequenced in a study of blood T cell repertoires in COVID-19. Only in-frame clones appear in the TCRdb table, and some are missing; sequencing was by immunoSEQ multiplex PCR. The sample contains about 300,000 clones, about 86% of which appear only once. Input material: peripheral blood. These receptors all stem from a woman aged 45-60 years with acute or convalescent COVID-19.

This rearrangement joins TRBV4-1 to TRBJ2-1, with 7 positions matching TRBD1. The CDR3 covers 16 residues. From germline, CDR1 is MGHRA and CDR2 YSYEKL. V gave up 2 bases and J gave up 3 bases; unmatched junction bases: 7. CDR3 protein: CASSQIYRGSYNEQFF. As DNA, the CDR3 is TGCGCCAGCAGCCAAATATACAGGGGTAGCTACAATGAGCAGTTCTTC.

The V call is TRBV10-3, the J call TRBJ1-1, with TRBD1 matching over 10 bases. Trimming took 0 bases from V and 1 from J; bases not matched to a gene: 2. CDR1 ENHRY and CDR2 SYGVKD come from the germline V gene. The CDR3 is 16 amino acids. The CDR3 DNA is TGTGCCATCAGTGAGTCGACAGGGGGCTGGAACACTGAAGCTTTCTTT. It codes for CAISESTGGWNTEAFF.

This chain connects TRBV7-7 to TRBJ2-6; D gene ambiguous. This CDR3 spans 14 amino acids. The V gene lost 2 bases and the J gene lost 3 bases, with 5 bases spanning the gap. From germline, CDR1 is SSHAT and CDR2 FNYEAQ (reference sequence). The CDR3 is CASSLRLGANVLTF. The CDR3 DNA sequence: TGTGCCAGCAGCTTAAGACTTGGGGCCAACGTCCTGACTTTC.

The chain uses TRBV20-1 and TRBJ1-1, with TRBD1 identical over 7 bases. V shed 3 bases, J shed 0 bases, and the junction held 13 bases outside the gene matches. The CDR3 sequence is 17 residues long. Looked up from germline, CDR1 is DFQATT and CDR2 is SNEGSKA (reference sequence). CDR3 in amino acids: CSASLSTGTLMNTEAFF. In DNA, the CDR3 is TGCAGTGCTAGTCTCTCGACAGGGACCCTCATGAACACTGAAGCTTTCTTT.

This clone was seen only once. The J gene is TRBJ2-1, the V gene TRBV18; the match to TRBD1 covers 10 bases. After removal of 0 bases from V and 7 bases from J, the junction contained 6 bases not matched to a gene. The CDR3 contains 16 residues. The germline V gene has CDR1 KGHSH and CDR2 LQKENI. The CDR3 spells CASSPPGQGKVNEQFF. The CDR3 DNA reads TGTGCCAGCTCACCACCGGGACAGGGGAAAGTAAATGAGCAGTTCTTC.

V and J are TRBV6-6 and TRBJ1-5, with 9 bases matching TRBD1. Losses at the gene ends were 2 bases for V and 5 bases for J; bases not matched to a gene: 1. The V gene's germline CDR1 is MNHNY and CDR2 SVGAGI (reference sequence). The CDR3 totals 14 residues. The CDR3 here is CASSYTGGDQPQHF. The DNA of the CDR3 is TGTGCCAGCAGTTACACAGGGGGCGATCAGCCCCAGCATTTT.

The chain carries TRBV6-6 and TRBJ1-3; 7 nucleotides match TRBD1. Germline V CDR1 and CDR2: MNHNY, SVGAGI (reference sequence). Unmatched junction bases numbered 11, after V lost 7 bases and J lost 2 bases. The CDR3 is made up of 16 amino acids. CDR3 residues: CASTLSRQGPGNTIYF. CDR3 nucleotide sequence: TGTGCCAGCACTCTTTCGAGACAGGGCCCTGGAAACACCATATATTTT.

The genes are TRBV13 and TRBJ2-1, with 10 bases lining up with TRBD2. CDR1 and CDR2 from the germline V gene are PRHDT and FYEKMQ (reference sequence). V lost 5 bases, J lost 4 bases, and 5 bases stayed unmatched. CDR3 length equals 15 residues. The CDR3 DNA follows: TGTGCCAGCAGCGAGGGGACTAGCGTTTACAATGAGCAGTTCTTC. This codes for CASSEGTSVYNEQFF.

This sequence joins TRBV27 and TRBJ2-5, with 9 bases identical to TRBD1. There are 13 residues in the CDR3. CDR1 is MNHEY, CDR2 SMNVEV, per germline (reference sequence). V was clipped by 4 bases and J by 4 bases; unmatched bases: 1. This chain's CDR3 is CASSSTGGETQYF. The DNA for the CDR3 is TGTGCCAGCAGTTCGACAGGGGGAGAGACCCAGTACTTC.

The genes are TRBV19 and TRBJ1-1; D may be TRBD1 (5 bases). V shed 5 bases and J shed 0 bases, with 16 bases lying between them. The germline CDR1 and CDR2 sequences are LNHDA and SQIVND (reference sequence). The CDR3 consists of 16 residues. CDR3 region: CASSDFRTPMNTEAFF. The CDR3 region has the DNA TGTGCCAGTAGTGATTTCAGGACACCGATGAACACTGAAGCTTTCTTT. Full variable domain (rest looked up from reference TRBV19 and TRBJ1-1): DGGITQSPKYLFRKEGQNVTLSCEQNLNHDAMYWYRQDPGQGLRLIYYSQIVNDFQKGDIAEGYSVSREKKESFPLTVTSAQKNPTAFYLCASSDFRTPMNTEAFFGQGTRLTVV.

This chain links TRBV9 with TRBJ1-1, with 12 bases fitting TRBD1. Germline V lookup: CDR1 SGDLS, CDR2 YYNGEE. V shed 3 bases, J shed 4 bases, and the junction held 4 bases outside the gene matches. The CDR3 covers 15 residues. Here the CDR3 reads CASSGRDRGRTEAFF. The CDR3 DNA sequence: TGTGCCAGCAGCGGCCGGGACAGGGGGCGCACTGAAGCTTTCTTT. Using reference TRBV9 and TRBJ1-1 for the parts outside the CDR3, the full variable domain is DSGVTQTPKHLITATGQRVTLRCSPRSGDLSVYWYQQSLDQGLQFLIQYYNGEERAKGNILERFSAQQFPDLHSELNLSSLELGDSALYFCASSGRDRGRTEAFFGQGTRLTVV.

V and J are TRBV6-1 and TRBJ1-6; no reliable D call. Trimming shortened V by 3 bases and J by 10 bases, and 13 bases separated the two germline ends. CDR1 and CDR2 (germline): MNHNS, SASEGT. CDR3 size: 14 residues. The CDR3 here is CASSEEGFTSPLHF. CDR3 DNA sequence: TGTGCCAGCAGTGAGGAGGGTTTCACGTCACCCCTCCACTTT.

The gene calls are TRBV5-1 and TRBJ1-6, with 10 bases fitting TRBD1. Germline V gene sequence: CDR1 SGHRS, CDR2 YFSETQ. This CDR3 is 15 amino acids long. J gave up 11 bases and V 0 bases, and 5 bases lay outside the gene matches. The CDR3 spells CASSLEDRGGAPLHF. DNA of the CDR3: TGCGCCAGCAGCTTGGAGGACAGGGGGGGAGCACCCCTCCACTTT.

The chain has TRBV21-1 and TRBJ2-7; the D segment call TRBD2 is taken from the table without a DNA check. TRBV21-1 corresponds to a pseudogene. This CDR3 is 14 amino acids long. Here the CDR3 DNA reads TGTGCCAGCAGCCCCCGGAGCCTCGGCTACGAGCAGTACGTC. Its protein is CASSPRSLGYEQYV.